These 14 T cell receptor beta chains originate from one sample sequenced in a study of T-cell reconstitution after alpha-beta-depleted transplantation in children. The authors prepared the TCRbeta library with unique molecular identifiers. TCRdb re-called the PCR reads with MiXCR, one entry per CDR3 protein. The sample contains about 240,000 distinct CDR3 sequences, 20% to 30% of which appear only once. The material was PBMCs, obtained before TCRalphabeta/CD19-depleted stem cell transplant. These receptors were obtained from a girl aged 2 to 10 with Fanconi anemia, due to receive a stem cell transplant.

The J gene is TRBJ2-3, the V gene TRBV4-2; 9 bases line up with TRBD2. This CDR3 is built from 15 residues. Germline V CDR1 and CDR2: LGHNA, YNFKEQ. The ends lost 1 base at V and 5 bases at J; junction bases unmatched: 4. CDR3 in DNA: TGTGCCAGCAGCCAAGTAGCGGGAGAGGTAGATACGCAGTATTTT. It codes for CASSQVAGEVDTQYF.

This chain joins TRBV2 and TRBJ1-5, with 7 positions matching TRBD1. The trim removed 3 bases at V and 4 bases at J, leaving 6 bases unmatched. The CDR3 is 15 residues long. Germline V lookup: CDR1 SNHLY, CDR2 FYNNEI. The CDR3 sequence: CASSDRGGRNQPQHF. CDR3 coding DNA: TGTGCCAGCAGTGATCGAGGGGGCCGGAATCAGCCCCAGCATTTT.

This clonotype has a count of ten or more. The chain has TRBV29-1 and TRBJ2-2; no clear D gene. The V end lost 4 bases, the J end lost 2 bases, and 2 bases lay between the germline ends. This CDR3 has 11 amino acids. Germline V gene lookup returns CDR1 SQVTM and CDR2 ANQGSEA. Here the CDR3 DNA reads TGCAGCGTTGCAAACACCGGGGAGCTGTTTTTT. This codes for CSVANTGELFF.

As DNA, the CDR3 is TGCAGTGCTAGTAGTGGGTCACCCCACGGAGGCTATGGCTACACCTTC. As protein: CSASSGSPHGGYGYTF. The rearrangement joins TRBV20-1 to TRBJ1-2, with D unresolved. V lost 3 bases and J 4 bases, leaving 21 bases between the germline ends. Germline V gene data show CDR1 as DFQATT and CDR2 as SNEGSKA (reference sequence). The CDR3 contains 16 residues.

The sample holds many counts of this clonotype. V usage is TRBV12-3 or TRBV12-4 and J usage is TRBJ2-1, with a tentative D call TRBD1 (6 bases). The V gene lost 3 bases and the J gene lost 4 bases, with 16 bases spanning the gap. The CDR3 totals 16 residues. Here the CDR3 reads CASSLGTRGAYNEQFF. The CDR3 bases are TGTGCCAGCAGTTTGGGGACCAGGGGCGCATACAATGAGCAGTTCTTC.

The table lists this clonotype with many counts. V usage is TRBV20-1 and J usage is TRBJ2-7, with 10 bases identical to TRBD2. Germline V lookup: CDR1 DFQATT, CDR2 SNEGSKA (reference sequence). J lost 2 bases, V lost 3 bases, and 4 bases had no gene match. This CDR3 has 14 amino acids. As DNA, the CDR3 is TGCAGTGCTAGCGCGGGACTAGCGCCCTACGAGCAGTACTTC. As protein: CSASAGLAPYEQYF.

This clonotype was detected only once. The chain couples TRBV28 to TRBJ1-5; 7 bases line up with TRBD1. V lost 5 bases and J lost 4; bases outside the gene matches: 8. Germline-derived CDR1 and CDR2 are MDHEN and SYDVKM. The CDR3 is made up of 15 amino acids. In DNA, the CDR3 is TGTGCCAGCAGTCCCCGACAGGGATGGAATCAGCCCCAGCATTTT. As protein: CASSPRQGWNQPQHF.

This clonotype was counted ten times or more. The chain uses TRBV28 and TRBJ2-5; tentative D call: TRBD2 (6 bases). Looked up from germline, CDR1 is MDHEN and CDR2 is SYDVKM. V was clipped by 3 bases and J by 11 bases, with 13 bases between them. This CDR3 is 12 amino acids long. The CDR3 reads CASSLGLPLQYF. Here the CDR3 DNA reads TGTGCCAGCAGTTTGGGACTCCCGTTGCAGTACTTC. The full variable domain, completed using reference TRBV28 and TRBJ2-5, is DVKVTQSSRYLVKRTGEKVFLECVQDMDHENMFWYRQDPGLGLRLIYFSYDVKMKEKGDIPEGYSVSREKKERFSLILESASTNQTSMYLCASSLGLPLQYFGPGTRLLVL.

This clonotype has ten or more counts. This chain uses TRBV12-3 or TRBV12-4 with TRBJ2-5; tentatively, D is TRBD1 or TRBD2 (5 bases each). This CDR3 spans 16 amino acids. Trimming cost V 4 bases and J 2 bases, with 17 bases left between them. The CDR3 is CASSWPPLGDQETQYF. CDR3 DNA sequence: TGTGCCAGCAGTTGGCCCCCACTAGGGGATCAAGAGACCCAGTACTTC.

The CDR3 sequence is CSPRTVSTDTQYF. The CDR3 DNA follows: TGCAGCCCCCGGACGGTTAGCACAGATACGCAGTATTTT. The rearrangement links TRBV29-1 to TRBJ2-3; D not resolved. The length of the CDR3 is 13 residues. V was pared by 8 bases and J by 0 bases, with 12 bases between. Germline assignment: CDR1 SQVTM and CDR2 ANQGSEA.

This clonotype has ten or more counts. This chain links TRBV6-5 with TRBJ2-7, with D perhaps matching TRBD2 (5 bases). V lost 0 bases, J lost 6 bases, and 9 bases lay in between. Germline loops: CDR1 MNHEY, CDR2 SVGAGI. This CDR3 contains 13 residues. CDR3 sequence reads: CASSYSSEAEQYF. The CDR3 DNA reads TGTGCCAGCAGTTACTCTAGCGAGGCCGAGCAGTACTTC.

This clonotype was seen at least ten times. The CDR3 coding sequence is TGTGCCAGCAGCGTTAGCGGGGGCCAGTACGAGCAGTACTTC. This sequence encodes CASSVSGGQYEQYF. The chain joins TRBV9 to TRBJ2-7, with TRBD2 matching 9 bases. Germline loops: CDR1 SGDLS, CDR2 YYNGEE. The V and J ends lost 2 bases and 4 bases, in that order; junction bases with no gene match: 4. The CDR3 has 14 residues.

This clonotype was counted ten times or more. The chain has TRBV18 and TRBJ2-1; unclear D gene. This CDR3 is built from 15 residues. V lost 4 bases to trimming and J lost 7 bases, with 17 bases between them. Germline loops: CDR1 KGHSH, CDR2 LQKENI. The CDR3 here is CASSHPLGLGNEQFF. CDR3 nucleotides: TGTGCCAGCTCACACCCCCTAGGCTTGGGGAATGAGCAGTTCTTC.

The genes are TRBV7-9 and TRBJ2-7; D is unresolved. Between the trimmed V and J ends, which lost 5 bases and 3 bases, there was a span of 11 bases. CDR3 length: 13 residues. CDR1 SEHNR and CDR2 FQNEAQ come from the germline V gene (reference sequence). The CDR3 region has the DNA TGTGCCAGCAGCCAGGACGCCGACTACGAGCAGTACTTC. Translating it yields CASSQDADYEQYF.